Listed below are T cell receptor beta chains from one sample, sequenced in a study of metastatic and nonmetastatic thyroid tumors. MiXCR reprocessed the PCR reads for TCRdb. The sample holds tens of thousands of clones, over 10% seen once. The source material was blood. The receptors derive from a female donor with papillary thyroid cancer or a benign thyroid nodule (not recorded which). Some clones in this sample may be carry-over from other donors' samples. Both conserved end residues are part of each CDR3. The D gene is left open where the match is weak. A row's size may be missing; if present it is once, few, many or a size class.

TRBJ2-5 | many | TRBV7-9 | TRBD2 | TGTGCCAGCAGCCAGGGACTAGCGGTGGGGACCCAGTACTTC | CASSQGLAVGTQYF
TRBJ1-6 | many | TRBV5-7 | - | TGTGCCAGCAGCCACCTAGTCCCCCTCCACTTT | CASSHLVPLHF
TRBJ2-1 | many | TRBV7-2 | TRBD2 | TGTGCCAGCAGCCTCAGCGGGAGCTCCTACAATGAGCAGTTCTTC | CASSLSGSSYNEQFF
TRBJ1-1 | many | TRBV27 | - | TGTGCCAGCAGTTCCGGGACTTCCTTCACTGAAGCTTTCTTT | CASSSGTSFTEAFF
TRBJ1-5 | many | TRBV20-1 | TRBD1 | TGCAGTGCTAGAGCCGAGGCGTGGACAGGGAAGGATCAGCCCCAGCATTTT | CSARAEAWTGKDQPQHF
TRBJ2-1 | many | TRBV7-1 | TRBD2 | TGTGCCAGCAGCTCGGGACTAGCGGGAGGGCCTGGGTCCTACAATGAGCAGTTCTTC | CASSSGLAGGPGSYNEQFF
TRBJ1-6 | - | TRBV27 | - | TGTGCCAGCAGTTTATTGGTGGGCTGGGGAATTGACACACCCCTCCACTTT | CASSLLVGWGIDTPLHF
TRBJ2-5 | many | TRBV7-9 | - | TGTGCCAGCAGCTCCGGGTGGGAGACCCAGTACTTC | CASSSGWETQYF
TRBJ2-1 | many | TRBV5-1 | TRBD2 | TGCGCCAGCGGACCGGGGGGAGCGGGAGGGATGGATGAGCAGTTCTTC | CASGPGGAGGMDEQFF
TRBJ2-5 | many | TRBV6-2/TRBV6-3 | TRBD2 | TGTGCCAGCAGTTACCTTGCAGCGGGAGTTTTAGGAACCCAGTACTTC | CASSYLAAGVLGTQYF
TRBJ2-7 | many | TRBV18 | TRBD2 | TGTGCCAGCTCACCAAGCGGGGGGGCCGTACCAAACGAGCAGTACTTC | CASSPSGGAVPNEQYF
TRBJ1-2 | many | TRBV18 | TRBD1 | TGTGCCAGCTCACCAACAGGGGGCAATGGCTACACCTTC | CASSPTGGNGYTF